This T cell receptor (beta chain) was recovered during a study of blood T cell repertoires in COVID-19. Methods used by the authors: Amplification from reference gene primers served as the basis for estimated nucleated cell counts. Some clones are missing from TCRdb's copy, which holds only in-frame ones; the method was immunoSEQ multiplex PCR. V and J calls plus clone size are reproduced from that table; the DNA served to infer D and trimming. The sample contains roughly 100,000 clones, 80% to 90% of which appear only once. V was pared by 4 bases and J by 5 bases, with 10 bases of the junction left unmatched. The CDR3 extends over 15 amino acids. Germline V gene lookup returns CDR1 MGHRA and CDR2 YSYEKL.

The source of this sequence is a human donor in a cohort sampled during active COVID-19. The V call is TRBV4-1, the J call TRBJ2-7; 8 nucleotides agree with TRBD1. What was sequenced was peripheral blood. Written as DNA, the CDR3 is TGCGCCAGCAGCCGGAGACAGGGGCCCCCCGACGAGCAGTACTTC. Residues: CASSRRQGPPDEQYF.